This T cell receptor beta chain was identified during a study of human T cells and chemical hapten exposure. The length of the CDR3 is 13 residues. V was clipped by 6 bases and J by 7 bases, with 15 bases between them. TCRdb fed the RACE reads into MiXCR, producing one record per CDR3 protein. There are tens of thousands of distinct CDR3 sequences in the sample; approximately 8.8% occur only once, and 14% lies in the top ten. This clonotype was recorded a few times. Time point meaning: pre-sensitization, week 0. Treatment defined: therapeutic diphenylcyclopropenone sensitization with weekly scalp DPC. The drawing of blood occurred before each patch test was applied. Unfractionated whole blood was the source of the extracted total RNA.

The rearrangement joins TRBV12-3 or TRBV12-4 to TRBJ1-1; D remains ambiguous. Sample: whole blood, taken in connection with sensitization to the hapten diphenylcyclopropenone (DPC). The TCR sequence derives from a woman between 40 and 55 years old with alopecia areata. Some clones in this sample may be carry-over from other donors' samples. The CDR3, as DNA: TGTGCCAGCAGCCGTCTCCAGACCGGTGAAGCTTTCTTT. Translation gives CASSRLQTGEAFF.